The 28 T cell receptor beta chains below all came from one sample that was sequenced in a study of CD4+ T cells in melanoma. Data came from immunoSEQ multiplex PCR; TCRdb stores just in-frame clones and leaves some out. The table includes over 130,000 clones, roughly 91% detected once. The source is a human donor with melanoma.

The rearrangement uses TRBV30 and TRBJ2-3; 7 bases map to TRBD2. CDR1 is GTSNPN, CDR2 SVGIG, per germline (reference sequence). CDR3 length: 13 amino acids. V lost 5 bases to trimming and J lost 0 bases; unmatched junction nucleotides: 2. The CDR3: CAWAGDSTDTQYF. The CDR3 DNA reads TGTGCCTGGGCGGGGGATAGCACAGATACGCAGTATTTT.

This chain connects TRBV2 to TRBJ2-5; possibly TRBD1 for D (6 bases). V was cut by 6 bases and J by 5 bases, with 13 bases left in between. The CDR3 totals 13 residues. Per germline, CDR1 SNHLY and CDR2 FYNNEI. The CDR3 reads CASRWDTGETQYF. The CDR3 DNA sequence: TGTGCCAGCAGATGGGACACTGGGGAGACCCAGTACTTC.

This clone has just one count. The V call is TRBV2, the J call TRBJ2-5; 7 nucleotides align to TRBD1. Per germline, CDR1 SNHLY and CDR2 FYNNEI. The ends lost 0 bases at V and 2 bases at J; junction bases unmatched: 15. This CDR3 contains 19 residues. CDR3 in DNA: TGTGCCAGCAGTGAAGCGCTTAGGGGGCGCTTGGTAAGGCAAGAGACCCAGTACTTC. As protein: CASSEALRGRLVRQETQYF.

Concerning this clone: At one end, the junction sequence differs from germline, possibly due to a read error. The CDR3: CASTLMTSADTQYF. CDR3 nucleotide sequence: TGTGCCAGCACCTTGATGACTAGCGCAGATACGCAGTATTTT. The chain joins TRBV5-4 to TRBJ2-3; TRBD2 aligns across 8 bases. CDR1 is SGHNT, CDR2 YYREEE, per germline (reference sequence). The CDR3 sequence is 14 residues long.

The rearrangement uses TRBV4-1 and TRBJ2-4; 7 bases agree with TRBD1. Germline trimming cut 4 bases from V and 14 bases from J; bases unmatched to any gene: 17. Germline CDR1 MGHRA, CDR2 YSYEKL. CDR3 length: 15 residues. The DNA for the CDR3 is TGCGCCAGCAGCCCCCGGCTGGGGACAGATTGGATAAAGTACTTC. This codes for CASSPRLGTDWIKYF.

This clone was found once. V gene TRBV10-3 combines with J gene TRBJ2-3, with D perhaps matching TRBD1 or TRBD2 (5 bases each). The V end was cut by 7 bases, the J end by 2 bases, with 13 bases between. Germline V CDR1 and CDR2: ENHRY, SYGVKD. This CDR3 has 14 amino acids. The CDR3 loop reads CAIKAGTYTDTQYF. The CDR3 DNA sequence: TGTGCCATCAAGGCCGGGACGTACACAGATACGCAGTATTTT.

The chain uses TRBV19 and TRBJ2-7; D is ambiguous. The germline V gene encodes CDR1 LNHDA and CDR2 SQIVND (reference sequence). The CDR3 sequence is 14 residues long. Trimming pared 6 bases from V and 2 bases from J, leaving 14 bases between. The DNA of the CDR3 is TGTGCCAGTAGAGCCCAATGGGGAACCTACGAGCAGTACTTC. Amino acids: CASRAQWGTYEQYF.

The chain combines TRBV2 with TRBJ1-1; D ambiguous. The CDR3 runs to 12 residues. V lost 6 bases to trimming and J lost 6 bases, with 11 bases between them. Germline values: CDR1 SNHLY, CDR2 FYNNEI. CDR3 nucleotides: TGTGCCAGCAGAGGTGACGGGCCTGAAGCTTTCTTT. Amino acids: CASRGDGPEAFF.

The V and J genes are TRBV29-1 and TRBJ1-1; TRBD1 is a possible D gene (6 bases). The CDR3 spans 15 residues. Germline assignment: CDR1 SQVTM and CDR2 ANQGSEA. The V end was cut by 4 bases, the J end by 5 bases, with 20 bases between. CDR3 in DNA: TGCAGCGTTGTATTGGGGGCTCCTGGAGGGACTGAAGCTTTCTTT. Translating it yields CSVVLGAPGGTEAFF.

This clone was counted a few times. V usage is TRBV2 and J usage is TRBJ2-7, with D uncertain. Per germline, CDR1 SNHLY and CDR2 FYNNEI. V was trimmed by 5 bases and J by 6 bases, leaving 11 bases between them. The CDR3 extends over 12 amino acids. CDR3 DNA: TGTGCCAGCAGTCTCCTTCTTCGCGAGCAGTACTTC. As protein: CASSLLLREQYF.

This clone was recorded only once. The V gene is TRBV10-3, the J gene TRBJ1-6; D remains unclear. Germline CDR1 reads ENHRY; CDR2 reads SYGVKD. The CDR3 consists of 13 residues. V was pared by 8 bases and J by 7 bases, with 12 bases between. The CDR3 here is CAISAQSNSPLHF. In DNA form, the CDR3 reads TGTGCCATCTCGGCCCAATCGAATTCACCCCTCCACTTT.

The chain employs TRBV30 and TRBJ1-6; tentative D call: TRBD1 (6 bases). The CDR3 is 17 amino acids. Per germline, CDR1 GTSNPN and CDR2 SVGIG (reference sequence). V was pared by 3 bases and J by 9 bases, with 24 bases between. The CDR3 bases are TGTGCCTGGAGAGGATTCGGGGTGGGGGGCGGAGGTTCACCCCTCCACTTT. Amino acids: CAWRGFGVGGGGSPLHF.

The J gene is TRBJ1-4, the V gene TRBV6-6, with D uncertain. The CDR3 spans 16 residues. The V gene's germline CDR1 is MNHNY and CDR2 SVGAGI (reference sequence). V gave up 0 bases and J gave up 7 bases, with 15 bases separating them. The CDR3 DNA is TGTGCCAGCAGTTACTCGAAGGGTCCCAAGGGTGAAAAACTGTTTTTT. As protein: CASSYSKGPKGEKLFF.

This clone was picked up one time. The chain has TRBV7-3 and TRBJ2-4; no definite D call. The CDR3 runs 15 residues. V lost 3 bases and J lost 2, with 11 bases in between. Germline loops: CDR1 SGHTA, CDR2 FQGTGA. The CDR3 spells CASSLTPVPKNIQYF. The CDR3 DNA is TGTGCCAGCAGCTTGACTCCAGTGCCCAAAAACATTCAGTACTTC.

This chain uses TRBV5-1 with TRBJ2-7; D perhaps matches TRBD1 (5 bases). The CDR3 is 16 residues long. Germline-derived CDR1 and CDR2 are SGHRS and YFSETQ. With 2 bases removed from V and 1 base from J, the gap between germline ends came to 16 bases. CDR3 protein: CASSLQVGLRSYEQYF. The CDR3 DNA is TGCGCCAGCAGCTTACAGGTGGGGCTCAGGTCCTACGAGCAGTACTTC.

J is TRBJ2-1 and V is TRBV4-2, with D perhaps TRBD1 (6 bases). The germline gives CDR1 LGHNA, CDR2 YNFKEQ. CDR3 length: 16 residues. V dropped 4 bases and J dropped 4 bases, with 17 bases sitting between them. CDR3 nucleotides: TGTGCCAGCAGCCTGGCTCAGGGGACGGAATACAATGAGCAGTTCTTC. It yields the protein CASSLAQGTEYNEQFF.

As for this clone: The junction and the germline gene differ at one end; a read error may be behind it. The rearrangement uses TRBV7-7 and TRBJ2-5; TRBD2 aligns across 11 bases. Germline V lookup: CDR1 SSHAT, CDR2 FNYEAQ (reference sequence). This CDR3 is 14 amino acids long. CDR3 DNA: TGTGCTAGCAGCCGGGGACTAGCGGCGGAGACCCAGTACTTC. Translated: CASSRGLAAETQYF.

CDR3 in amino acids: CASSDSPAGREVILQPQHF. The CDR3 DNA follows: TGTGCCAGCAGTGACTCTCCGGCCGGTCGAGAGGTTATATTACAGCCCCAGCATTTT. The V and J genes are TRBV6-4 and TRBJ1-5, with D unresolved. This CDR3 has 19 residues. Germline-derived CDR1 and CDR2 are MRHNA and SNTAGT. V was pared by 0 bases and J by 7 bases, with 25 bases between.

The J gene is TRBJ1-1, the V gene TRBV18, with D possibly TRBD1 on 6 matching bases. Trimming took 3 bases from V and 8 from J, leaving 10 bases between them. In germline, CDR1 is KGHSH, CDR2 LQKENI. The CDR3 consists of 12 residues. CDR3 sequence (DNA): TGTGCCAGCTCACCTCGGACAGAGGAAGCTTTCTTT. Amino acids: CASSPRTEEAFF.

The rearrangement links TRBV5-4 to TRBJ2-2; D gene uncertain. V gave up 3 bases and J gave up 1 base, with 10 bases separating them. CDR1 SGHNT and CDR2 YYREEE come from the germline V gene (reference sequence). This CDR3 is built from 15 residues. CDR3 sequence (DNA): TGTGCCAGCAGCTCCCTTAGCCAGAACACCGGGGAGCTGTTTTTT. Residues: CASSSLSQNTGELFF. Full variable domain (missing parts from reference TRBV5-4 and TRBJ2-2): ETGVTQSPTHLIKTRGQQVTLRCSSQSGHNTVSWYQQALGQGPQFIFQYYREEENGRGNFPPRFSGLQFPNYSSELNVNALELDDSALYLCASSSLSQNTGELFFGEGSRLTVL.

This clone was recorded once. V usage is TRBV6-5 and J usage is TRBJ1-6; D possibly corresponds to TRBD1 (5 bases). CDR1 MNHEY and CDR2 SVGAGI come from the germline V gene. Deletions cut 4 bases from V and 1 base from J, with 8 bases between. The CDR3 contains 15 residues. DNA for the CDR3: TGTGCCAGCAGTTTAGGGGTTTCCTATAATTCACCCCTCCACTTT. Amino acid sequence: CASSLGVSYNSPLHF.

The V call is TRBV4-1, the J call TRBJ2-5; D unclear. V was shortened by 1 base and J by 4 bases, with 7 bases between the two germline ends. This CDR3 contains 13 residues. Germline V gene lookup returns CDR1 MGHRA and CDR2 YSYEKL. CDR3 sequence: CASSQAVPETQYF. CDR3 coding DNA: TGCGCCAGCAGCCAAGCCGTGCCAGAGACCCAGTACTTC.

The chain recombines TRBV5-1 with TRBJ1-2; 7 nucleotides align to TRBD1. V shed 6 bases and J 2 bases; nucleotides not matched to a gene: 13. The CDR3 covers 16 residues. CDR1 is SGHRS, CDR2 YFSETQ, per germline. The CDR3 sequence is CASKTGTAYTNYGYTF. CDR3 coding DNA: TGCGCCAGCAAGACCGGGACAGCCTATACCAACTATGGCTACACCTTC. Filled out from reference TRBV5-1 and TRBJ1-2, the complete variable domain reads KAGVTQTPRYLIKTRGQQVTLSCSPISGHRSVSWYQQTPGQGLQFLFEYFSETQRNKGNFPGRFSGRQFSNSRSEMNVSTLELGDSALYLCASKTGTAYTNYGYTFGSGTRLTVV.

The chain uses TRBV6-5 and TRBJ1-2; 8 bases match TRBD1. V was pared by 6 bases and J by 8 bases, with 11 bases of the junction left unmatched. The CDR3 runs to 14 residues. CDR1 is MNHEY and CDR2 is SVGAGI in the germline V gene. CDR3 nucleotide sequence: TGTGCCAGCAGGCGTCGACAGGGGACGAGGGGCTACACCTTC. It yields the protein CASRRRQGTRGYTF.

This clone showed up just a few times. This chain links TRBV27 with TRBJ2-5, with D possibly being TRBD2 (6 bases). Trimming took off 4 bases at V and 5 bases at J, with 11 bases between the two ends. The CDR3 has 13 residues. Per the germline V gene, CDR1 is MNHEY and CDR2 is SMNVEV (reference sequence). The CDR3 DNA follows: TGTGCCAGCAGTTCCAGGGACTGGGAGACCCAGTACTTC. Its protein product is CASSSRDWETQYF.

The chain recombines TRBV27 with TRBJ1-5; a weak D match, TRBD1 (5 bases). Deletions cut 4 bases from V and 0 bases from J, with 13 bases between. Germline CDR1 is MNHEY and CDR2 is SMNVEV (reference sequence). The CDR3 length is 16 residues. CDR3 sequence (DNA): TGTGCCAGCAGTTCTATCGGGGCTTATAGCAATCAGCCCCAGCATTTT. This gives the protein CASSSIGAYSNQPQHF.

The chain recombines TRBV5-1 with TRBJ2-2; D is uncertain. Germline values: CDR1 SGHRS, CDR2 YFSETQ. This CDR3 spans 15 amino acids. Trimming stripped 0 bases from V and 6 bases from J, with 12 bases between. CDR3 residues: CASSLGGDPAGELFF. The CDR3 region has the DNA TGCGCCAGCAGCTTGGGGGGTGATCCAGCCGGGGAGCTGTTTTTT. Complete variable domain (other parts from reference TRBV5-1 and TRBJ2-2): KAGVTQTPRYLIKTRGQQVTLSCSPISGHRSVSWYQQTPGQGLQFLFEYFSETQRNKGNFPGRFSGRQFSNSRSEMNVSTLELGDSALYLCASSLGGDPAGELFFGEGSRLTVL.

This rearrangement joins TRBV19 to TRBJ2-1; D possibly corresponds to TRBD1 (5 bases). Germline CDR1 reads LNHDA; CDR2 reads SQIVND (reference sequence). This CDR3 is 15 amino acids long. V lost 3 bases and J 3 bases, leaving 12 bases between the germline ends. Here the CDR3 reads CASSMTALSYNEQFF. The CDR3 DNA follows: TGTGCCAGTAGTATGACAGCGCTAAGCTACAATGAGCAGTTCTTC.